The entry below describes one T cell receptor beta chain. The TCR beta profiling, which covered VDJ combination and CDR3 sequence, was carried out using genomic DNA as the template. One entry per CDR3 protein, called by TCRdb with MiXCR from the reads. The repertoire has about 270,000 distinct CDR3 sequences, 56% of them found once; the top ten carry less than 9.5%. V lost 0 bases, J lost 15 bases, and 5 bases stayed unmatched. The CDR3 runs 13 residues. CDR1 and CDR2 from the germline V gene are LNHNV and YYDKDF (reference sequence). This specimen comes from a study of CD8+CD57+ T cells in acquired aplastic anemia.

Sequencing used sorted CD4+, CD8+, or CD8+CD57+ T cells (not recorded which) from PBMCs. The TCR sequence derives from a human donor with severe aplastic anemia or a healthy control (not recorded which). The chain combines TRBV15 with TRBJ2-1; 10 bases fit TRBD2. CDR3 protein: CATSRDETSGTFF. The CDR3 nucleotides read TGTGCCACCAGCAGAGATGAAACTAGCGGGACGTTCTTC. The full variable domain, with the rest looked up from reference TRBV15 and TRBJ2-1, is DAMVIQNPRYQVTQFGKPVTLSCSQTLNHNVMYWYQQKSSQAPKLLFHYYDKDFNNEADTPDNFQSRRPNTSFCFLDIRSPGLGDTAMYLCATSRDETSGTFFGPGTRLTVL.